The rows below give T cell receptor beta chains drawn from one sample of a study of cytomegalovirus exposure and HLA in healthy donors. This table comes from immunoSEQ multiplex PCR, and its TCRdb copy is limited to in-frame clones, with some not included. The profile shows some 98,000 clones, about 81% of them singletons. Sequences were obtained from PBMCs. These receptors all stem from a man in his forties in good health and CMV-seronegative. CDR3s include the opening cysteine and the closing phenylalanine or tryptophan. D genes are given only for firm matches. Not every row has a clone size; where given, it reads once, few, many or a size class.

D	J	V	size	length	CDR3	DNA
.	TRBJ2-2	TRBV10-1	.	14	CASRKDSYTGELFF	TGCGCCAGCAGGAAGGACAGTTACACCGGGGAGCTGTTTTTT
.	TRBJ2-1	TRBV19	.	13	CASSITGRREQFF	TGTGCCAGTAGTATAACGGGTAGGAGGGAGCAGTTCTTC
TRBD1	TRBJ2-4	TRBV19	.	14	CASRETGPKNIQYF	TGTGCCAGTAGAGAGACAGGGCCCAAAAACATTCAGTACTTC
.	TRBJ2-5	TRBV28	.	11	CASSQTSLRHF	TGTGCCAGCAGCCAAACTAGTCTTCGGCACTTC
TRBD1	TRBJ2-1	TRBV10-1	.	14	CASSPGQLNNEQFF	TGCGCCAGCTCTCCGGGACAGCTCAACAATGAGCAGTTCTTC
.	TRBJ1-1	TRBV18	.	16	CASSPSQGKMGTEAFF	TGTGCCAGCTCACCATCCCAGGGGAAAATGGGGACTGAAGCTTTCTTT
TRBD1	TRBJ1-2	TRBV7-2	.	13	CASSSTGYYGYTF	TGTGCCAGCAGCTCGACAGGGTACTATGGCTACACCTTC
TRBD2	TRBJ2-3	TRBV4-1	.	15	CASSRTSGATDTQYF	TGCGCCAGCAGCCGGACTAGCGGGGCGACAGATACGCAGTATTTT
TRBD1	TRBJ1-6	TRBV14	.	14	CASRRQGRDSPLHF	TGTGCCAGCAGGCGACAGGGTAGAGATTCACCCCTCCACTTT
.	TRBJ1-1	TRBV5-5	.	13	CASSLQGYTEAFF	TGTGCCAGCAGCTTGCAGGGTTACACTGAAGCTTTCTTT
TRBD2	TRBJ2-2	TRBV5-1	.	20	CASSLVIPGLAGGHDGELFF	TGCGCCAGCAGCTTGGTCATCCCGGGACTAGCGGGGGGGCACGACGGGGAGCTGTTTTTT
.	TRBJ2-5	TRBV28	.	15	CASSPAGQTKETQYF	TGTGCCAGCAGTCCCGCGGGACAGACAAAAGAGACCCAGTACTTC
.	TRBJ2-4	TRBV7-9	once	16	CASSLITGGAKNIQYF	TGTGCCAGCAGCTTAATCACAGGTGGAGCCAAAAACATTCAGTACTTC
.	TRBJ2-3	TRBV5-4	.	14	CASSLVGNTDTQYF	TGTGCCAGCAGCTTGGTCGGGAACACAGATACGCAGTATTTT
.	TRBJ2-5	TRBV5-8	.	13	CASSPGTRETQYF	TGTGCCAGCAGTCCCGGGACAAGGGAGACCCAGTACTTC
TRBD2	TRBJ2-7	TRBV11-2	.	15	CASSFTGAGPYEQYF	TGTGCCAGCAGCTTCACCGGAGCGGGGCCCTACGAGCAGTACTTC